The 20 T cell receptor beta chains below all came from one sample that was sequenced in a study of CD8 T cells in Susac syndrome. Random hexamers were used to reverse transcribe an amount of roughly 0.5 to 1 ug RNA. TCRdb processed the immunoSEQ multiplex PCR reads anew with MiXCR; each CDR3 protein has one entry. Here the sample spans about 150,000 distinct CDR3 sequences, approximately 93% being singletons. Input material: CD4+ T cells from PBMCs. These TCRs come from a human donor in good health.

The chain uses TRBV19 and TRBJ1-5, with D maybe TRBD1 (6 bases). Trimming pared 6 bases from V and 4 bases from J, leaving 16 bases between. Looked up from germline, CDR1 is LNHDA and CDR2 is SQIVND (reference sequence). The CDR3 runs to 15 residues. The CDR3 is CASSDLRGQNQPQHF. The CDR3 DNA reads TGTGCCAGTAGCGACCTCCGGGGGCAAAATCAGCCCCAGCATTTT.

The rearrangement joins TRBV29-1 to TRBJ2-1, with D maybe TRBD1 (6 bases). CDR1 is SQVTM and CDR2 is ANQGSEA in the germline V gene. This CDR3 region has 14 residues. With 6 bases removed from V and 4 bases from J, the gap between germline ends came to 16 bases. In nucleotides, the CDR3 is TGCAGCGTCCCCAGGGGCCTCTCTTACAATGAGCAGTTCTTC. Its translation is CSVPRGLSYNEQFF.

This clonotype showed up just once. The rearrangement links TRBV15 to TRBJ2-1, with TRBD2 matching 7 bases. Trimming at V came to 1 base and at J to 7 bases, leaving 10 bases not matched to a gene. The CDR3 sequence is 16 residues long. CDR1 is LNHNV and CDR2 is YYDKDF in the germline V gene (reference sequence). The CDR3 loop is CATSRALGGRANEQFF. CDR3 in DNA: TGTGCCACCAGCAGAGCTCTAGGCGGGAGAGCGAATGAGCAGTTCTTC.

The gene calls are TRBV7-2 and TRBJ2-5, with 8 bases aligning to TRBD2. Losses at the gene ends were 3 bases for V and 2 bases for J; bases not matched to a gene: 5. In germline, CDR1 is SGHTA, CDR2 FQGNSA. The CDR3 totals 15 residues. The CDR3 DNA reads as TGTGCCAGCAGCTTCGGGGGGGGAGGACAAGAGACCCAGTACTTC. It translates to CASSFGGGGQETQYF.

The chain employs TRBV12-3 or TRBV12-4 and TRBJ2-3; 7 bases are shared with TRBD1. The junction had 8 bases not matched to a gene; V was cut back by 5 bases and J by 3 bases. The CDR3 has 15 residues. CDR3 nucleotide sequence: TGTGCCAGCAGTCAACCTCGACAGGGAACAGATACGCAGTATTTT. This translates into CASSQPRQGTDTQYF.

The J gene is TRBJ2-3, the V gene TRBV5-1; D unresolved. The V end was cut by 5 bases, the J end by 4 bases, with 14 bases between. The CDR3 is 14 amino acids. Germline V CDR1 and CDR2: SGHRS, YFSETQ. The chain's CDR3 is CASRERGGADTQYF. The CDR3 DNA is TGCGCCAGCAGGGAGCGAGGTGGGGCAGATACGCAGTATTTT.

The chain couples TRBV23-1 to TRBJ2-1; the D gene is possibly TRBD1 (5 bases). TRBV23-1 is treated as an ORF (open reading frame) with a function not yet certain. V lost 4 bases and J 6 bases, leaving 16 bases between the germline ends. The CDR3 covers 15 residues. CDR3 residues: CASSPAGAAPNEQFF. CDR3 nucleotides: TGCGCCAGCAGTCCTGCTGGGGCGGCCCCCAATGAGCAGTTCTTC.

J is TRBJ1-5 and V is TRBV3-1, with D hard to call. CDR1 is LGHDT, CDR2 YNNKEL, per germline (reference sequence). This CDR3 spans 13 amino acids. The V end was cut by 0 bases, the J end by 6 bases, with 6 bases between. CDR3 sequence (DNA): TGTGCCAGCAGCCAAGATCTGGTTCAGCCCCAGCATTTT. This sequence encodes CASSQDLVQPQHF.

For the CDR3, the DNA is TGTGCCAGCAGCCAGTTTGACAGGAGCTATGGCTACACCTTC. Translation: CASSQFDRSYGYTF. V is TRBV3-1 and J is TRBJ1-2; possible D gene TRBD1, 6 bases. The V and J ends lost 3 bases and 4 bases respectively, with 12 bases between them. Germline CDR1 LGHDT, CDR2 YNNKEL (reference sequence). This CDR3 contains 14 residues.

J is TRBJ1-4 and V is TRBV6-6; D is possibly TRBD1 (6 bases). Germline V gene sequence: CDR1 MNHNY, CDR2 SVGAGI (reference sequence). Trimming took off 6 bases at V and 7 bases at J, with 18 bases between the two ends. The CDR3 contains 15 residues. In DNA form, the CDR3 reads TGTGCCAGCAGCCCGCCGCAGGGGATAAGTGAAAAACTGTTTTTT. Translation gives CASSPPQGISEKLFF.

The count of this clonotype is one. The V call is TRBV29-1, the J call TRBJ1-1; TRBD1 is a possible D gene (5 bases). V dropped 7 bases and J dropped 1 base, with 13 bases sitting between them. This CDR3 is 13 amino acids long. Per germline, CDR1 SQVTM and CDR2 ANQGSEA. CDR3 protein: CSAQASANTEAFF. In DNA form, the CDR3 reads TGCAGCGCACAGGCAAGTGCGAACACTGAAGCTTTCTTT.

The chain uses TRBV10-3 and TRBJ2-7, with 8 bases identical to TRBD2. The CDR3 runs to 13 residues. Germline V gene data show CDR1 as ENHRY and CDR2 as SYGVKD. V dropped 4 bases and J dropped 3; count of bases not matched to a gene: 2. This CDR3 reads CAISGGLVYEQYF. CDR3 DNA: TGTGCCATCAGTGGGGGACTAGTCTACGAGCAGTACTTC.

This chain uses TRBV20-1 with TRBJ1-2; no firm D call. The CDR3 covers 12 residues. The V gene lost 2 bases and the J gene lost 4 bases, with 8 bases spanning the gap. Per germline, CDR1 DFQATT and CDR2 SNEGSKA (reference sequence). For the CDR3, the DNA is TGCAGTGCTAGACTTAAGGGCTATGGCTACACCTTC. Protein: CSARLKGYGYTF.

This chain connects TRBV7-2 to TRBJ2-4; D not certain. The V end lost 2 bases, the J end lost 0 bases, and 11 bases lay between the germline ends. CDR3 length: 16 amino acids. Germline V CDR1 and CDR2: SGHTA, FQGNSA. CDR3 DNA sequence: TGTGCCAGCAGCTTATCTATTCTCCTAGCCAAAAACATTCAGTACTTC. Residues: CASSLSILLAKNIQYF.

J is TRBJ2-5 and V is TRBV9; D unclear. The germline CDR1 and CDR2 sequences are SGDLS and YYNGEE. The CDR3 runs 15 residues. The germline V and J ends were trimmed by 0 bases and 9 bases, with 18 bases remaining between them. In nucleotides, the CDR3 is TGTGCCAGCAGCGTAGACGGAGACCGATCAATGGCCCAGTACTTC. Its protein is CASSVDGDRSMAQYF.

The chain links TRBV5-6 to TRBJ2-3; weak D call: TRBD2 (5 bases). The V and J ends lost 4 bases and 14 bases respectively, with 20 bases between them. The V gene's germline CDR1 is SGHDT and CDR2 YYEEEE. The CDR3 spans 13 residues. CDR3 sequence: CASSVRLPDVLYF. The CDR3 coding sequence is TGTGCCAGCAGCGTACGACTACCAGACGTCCTGTATTTT.

J is TRBJ2-3 and V is TRBV4-2; 7 nucleotides match TRBD2. After removal of 0 bases from V and 4 bases from J, the junction contained 10 bases not matched to a gene. CDR3 length: 17 amino acids. Germline CDR1 is LGHNA and CDR2 is YNFKEQ. The CDR3 sequence is CASSQEGRAVRADTQYF. In nucleotides, the CDR3 is TGTGCCAGCAGCCAAGAGGGGAGGGCGGTTCGCGCAGATACGCAGTATTTT.

The rearrangement uses TRBV5-7 and TRBJ2-7; no clear D gene. TRBV5-7 is an ORF, with its function uncertain. The CDR3 extends over 10 amino acids. Trimming shortened V by 4 bases and J by 10 bases, and 9 bases separated the two germline ends. CDR3 sequence (DNA): TGTGCCAGCAGCCGCCCGGCTCAGTACTTC. It translates to CASSRPAQYF.

The chain employs TRBV20-1 and TRBJ2-2, with D possibly matching TRBD2 (5 bases). There are 14 residues in the CDR3. Germline V gene sequence: CDR1 DFQATT, CDR2 SNEGSKA (reference sequence). V was clipped by 3 bases and J by 2 bases, with 10 bases between them. CDR3 protein: CSARRAPNTGELFF. The DNA for the CDR3 is TGCAGTGCTAGGAGGGCCCCAAACACCGGGGAGCTGTTTTTT.

The chain combines TRBV11-2 with TRBJ2-2; D is unclear. The CDR3 loop spans 12 amino acids. The V end lost 0 bases, the J end lost 8 bases, and 4 bases lay between the germline ends. The V gene's germline CDR1 is SGHAT and CDR2 FQNNGV. DNA of the CDR3: TGTGCCAGCAGCTTAGAGAGGGGGGAGCTGTTTTTT. Its protein product is CASSLERGELFF.